The present T cell receptor (beta chain) was sequenced within a study of shared T cell receptors in the human thymus. The protocol was immunoSEQ multiplex PCR, while the TCRdb copy is restricted to in-frame clones and leaves out a portion. The sample holds over 650,000 clones, about 90% seen once. The CDR3 runs 18 residues. The germline gives CDR1 MGHRA, CDR2 YSYEKL. V trimming: 0 bases; J trimming: 2 bases; junction bases outside the gene matches: 9. This clone was picked up one time. This same sample was also taken into another study, of human thymus T cells. Per that paper: The source of the thymus tissue was resections taken during corrective heart surgery. Blood and thymic repertoires both appeared biased in V and J gene usage.

Material for sequencing was thymocytes. This sequence joins TRBV4-1 and TRBJ2-1; 8 nucleotides match TRBD1. This sequence was found in a boy under two years old with a congenital heart defect. The CDR3 region has the DNA TGCGCCAGCAGCCAAGATGGATCGGGGACAGGCCCCTACAATGAGCAGTTCTTC. This codes for CASSQDGSGTGPYNEQFF.